A selection of T cell receptor beta chains follows, all from one sample in a study of glioma-infiltrating T cells. TCRdb itself ran the multiplex PCR reads through MiXCR, one entry per CDR3 protein. The repertoire consists of 400,000 or so distinct CDR3 sequences, with 41% occurring once and the leading ten covering 12%. The sample consisted of glioma tissue, nonneoplastic brain tissue, or PBMCs (not recorded which). These receptors came from a human donor with low-grade glioma or glioblastoma, undergoing nonglioma brain surgery, or in good health (not recorded which). Each CDR3 is given with its conserved first and last residue. D genes are given only for firm matches. Rows give clone size only sometimes, using once, few, many, or a class for an expanded clone.

TRBD2	15	TRBV9	.	TRBJ2-1	TGTGCCAGCAGCAACCTAGCGGACGGGCCCGGTGAGCAGTTCTTC	CASSNLADGPGEQFF
TRBD1	14	TRBV28	.	TRBJ2-3	TGTGCCAGCAGTTACGACAGGGGCGCAGATACGCAGTATTTT	CASSYDRGADTQYF
TRBD1	16	TRBV6-1	.	TRBJ2-3	TGTGCCAGCCGTACTTTGGGGGGACAGGCTTCAGATACGCAGTATTTT	CASRTLGGQASDTQYF
TRBD2	16	TRBV27	.	TRBJ2-3	TGTGCCAGCAGTCCCGCCCGGACTAGCGACACAGATACGCAGTATTTT	CASSPARTSDTDTQYF
.	13	TRBV20-1	few	TRBJ2-7	TGCAGTGCTAGGGAGGGGAGCTACTACGAGCAGTACTTC	CSAREGSYYEQYF
TRBD2	15	TRBV20-1	few	TRBJ2-7	TGCAGTGCTAGAGCTAGCGGGACGAGCTCCTACGAGCAGTACTTC	CSARASGTSSYEQYF
TRBD2	18	TRBV25-1	many	TRBJ2-1	TGTGCCAGCAGTGGATTATCTAGCGGGAGGGGCTCCTACAATGAGCAGTTCTTC	CASSGLSSGRGSYNEQFF
.	13	TRBV19	.	TRBJ2-7	TGTGCCAGTAGCGACAGACGCTCCTACGAGCAGTACTTC	CASSDRRSYEQYF
.	17	TRBV20-1	many	TRBJ2-3	TGCAGTGCTAGAGATCAAATCCGTGGTCGAGCCACAGATACGCAGTATTTT	CSARDQIRGRATDTQYF
TRBD1	17	TRBV6-2/TRBV6-3	many	TRBJ1-5	TGTGCCAGCACCTCCCTTCGGACAGGGGTCCCCAATCAGCCCCAGCATTTT	CASTSLRTGVPNQPQHF
.	13	TRBV6-6	many	TRBJ1-5	TGTGCCAGCAGTTACGGATCGAGGCAGCCCCAGCATTTT	CASSYGSRQPQHF
TRBD2	16	TRBV7-3	few	TRBJ2-3	TGTGCCAGCAGCTTAATGGCGGGAGAAAGCACAGATACGCAGTATTTT	CASSLMAGESTDTQYF
.	12	TRBV10-3	once	TRBJ2-1	TGTGCCATCAGTGAAACGGCCTATGAGCAGTTCTTC	CAISETAYEQFF
TRBD1	16	TRBV6-2/TRBV6-3	many	TRBJ1-5	TGTGCCAGCAGGCAACCGGGACAGGGGGCTAGTCAGCCCCAGCATTTT	CASRQPGQGASQPQHF
TRBD1	18	TRBV6-2/TRBV6-3	.	TRBJ2-6	TGTGCCAGCAGTTACGGCCCGGGACAGGGTACTGGGACCAACGTCCTGACTTTC	CASSYGPGQGTGTNVLTF
.	12	TRBV7-2	.	TRBJ2-3	TGTGCCAGCAGTTTCCAGAGAGATAAGCAGTATTTT	CASSFQRDKQYF
TRBD1	15	TRBV5-4	.	TRBJ2-7	TGTGCCAGCAGCATCGGCTCCGGGACAGCCTTAGAGCAGTACTTC	CASSIGSGTALEQYF
.	16	TRBV10-3	.	TRBJ2-7	TGTGCCATCAGTGCTGGGGCTAGCATGGGCTCCTACGAGCAGTACTTC	CAISAGASMGSYEQYF
TRBD2	16	TRBV4-1	.	TRBJ2-1	TGCGCCAGCAGCCAGCTACTAGCGGGAGAATTAGATGAGCAGTTCTTC	CASSQLLAGELDEQFF
TRBD1	16	TRBV6-5	.	TRBJ1-5	TGTGCCACCAGTGACCCTCGACAGGGGGCCAATCAGCCCCAGCATTTT	CATSDPRQGANQPQHF
.	14	TRBV28	many	TRBJ1-1	TGTGCCAGCAGTCGCACAGGGCTAGGGCCTGAAGCTTTCTTT	CASSRTGLGPEAFF
.	15	TRBV28	few	TRBJ2-5	TGTGCCAGCAGTTTTCGGAAGGGGTGGCTGGAGACCCAGTACTTC	CASSFRKGWLETQYF
.	12	TRBV7-9	.	TRBJ2-1	TGTGCCAGCAGCTACAGTGAGTGGGAGCAGTTCTTC	CASSYSEWEQFF
TRBD1	14	TRBV12-3/TRBV12-4	few	TRBJ1-1	TGTGCCAGCAGTGAGGCAGGGGGGACCACTGAAGCTTTCTTT	CASSEAGGTTEAFF
TRBD1	15	TRBV19	few	TRBJ1-1	TGTGCCAGTAGTAAGGACAGGGGTTGGCGAACTGAAGCTTTCTTT	CASSKDRGWRTEAFF
TRBD2	16	TRBV4-2	few	TRBJ2-7	TGTGCCAGCAGCCAAGAGGTGACCGCGGGGGTCTACGAGCAGTACTTC	CASSQEVTAGVYEQYF
.	13	TRBV20-1	many	TRBJ2-3	TGCAGTGCCCCGCCCCAGGGTCTAGATACGCAGTATTTT	CSAPPQGLDTQYF
TRBD2	15	TRBV20-1	.	TRBJ2-3	TGCAGTGCTCCCTCCCCTAGCGGGAGCACAGATAAGCAGTATTTT	CSAPSPSGSTDKQYF
TRBD1	15	TRBV20-1	few	TRBJ2-1	TGCAGTGCCACTTATCCGGGACAGGGGGTACCTATGCAGTTCTTC	CSATYPGQGVPMQFF
.	15	TRBV27	many	TRBJ1-2	TGTGCCAGCAGTTTAATCCCGGTTGGAGACTATGGCTACACCTTC	CASSLIPVGDYGYTF
.	12	TRBV20-1	few	TRBJ2-7	TGCAGTGCTTTAGAGGAACCCTACGAGCAGTACTTC	CSALEEPYEQYF
TRBD1	14	TRBV20-1	once	TRBJ1-1	TGCAGTGCTAAGGGACAGCCACGGAACACTAAAGCTTTCTTT	CSAKGQPRNTKAFF
TRBD2	15	TRBV15	many	TRBJ2-1	TGTGCCACCAGCAGAGATGTGACTAGCGGGAGTCAGCAGTTCTTC	CATSRDVTSGSQQFF
.	15	TRBV27	many	TRBJ1-1	TGTGCCAGCAGTTTAGACGGACGGGGTGAGAGTGGAGCTTTCTTT	CASSLDGRGESGAFF
TRBD1	15	TRBV6-1	.	TRBJ1-1	TGTGCCAGCAGTTTGTGGACAGGCATGAACACTGAAGCTTTCTTT	CASSLWTGMNTEAFF
TRBD2	15	TRBV20-1	many	TRBJ2-1	TGCAGTGCTCTAGCGGGGAGGAAGTCCTACAATGAGCAGTTCTTC	CSALAGRKSYNEQFF
TRBD2	14	TRBV6-4	many	TRBJ2-1	TGTGCCAGCAGTGACGGGACTAGCGGGAATGAGCAGTTCTTC	CASSDGTSGNEQFF
TRBD2	15	TRBV7-2	few	TRBJ2-3	TGTGCCAGCAGCAAACTAGCGTATATAACAGATACGCAGTATTTT	CASSKLAYITDTQYF
.	12	TRBV20-1	many	TRBJ2-5	TGCAGTGCTAGAGTGGGGGGTGAGACCCAGTACTTC	CSARVGGETQYF
.	13	TRBV29-1	once	TRBJ1-1	TGCAGCGTCCGGGAGGGGATGAGGACTGAAGCTTTCTTT	CSVREGMRTEAFF
.	13	TRBV12-5	.	TRBJ1-1	TGTGCTAGTGGCGCCGAACCCCTGGCTGAAGCTTTCTTT	CASGAEPLAEAFF
.	14	TRBV20-1	many	TRBJ2-3	TGCAGTGCTAGAGACGGGCCTAGAACAGATACGCAGTATTTT	CSARDGPRTDTQYF
.	14	TRBV6-1	few	TRBJ2-5	TGTGCCATCAATCTCCGGGACCAACAAGAGACCCAGTACTTC	CAINLRDQQETQYF
.	15	TRBV6-6	many	TRBJ2-7	TGTGCCAGCAGTTACTCTTTACCCGATACCTACGAGCAGTACTTC	CASSYSLPDTYEQYF
.	10	TRBV7-9	.	TRBJ1-1	TGTGCCAGCAGCTTTCCTGAAGCTTTCTTT	CASSFPEAFF
TRBD1	17	TRBV25-1	many	TRBJ2-3	TGTGCCAGCAGTGCCTTGACAGGGGTGACCTACACAGATACGCAGTATTTT	CASSALTGVTYTDTQYF
.	13	TRBV5-4	.	TRBJ1-6	TGTGCCAGCAAAACCGATAATAATTCACCCCTCCACTTT	CASKTDNNSPLHF
TRBD2	15	TRBV27	few	TRBJ2-7	TGTGCCAGCAGTTTGACGGCGGGAGAAACGGGCGAGCAGTACTTC	CASSLTAGETGEQYF
.	16	TRBV28	few	TRBJ1-1	TGTGCCAGCAGTTCAGGCCGGAGAGGCGGGGGCACTGAAGCTTTCTTT	CASSSGRRGGGTEAFF
.	19	TRBV28	.	TRBJ2-1	TGTGCCAGCAGCACAGTAGGAAGTTGGGACGATAGAACCTCCGATGAGCAGTTCTTC	CASSTVGSWDDRTSDEQFF
.	14	TRBV29-1	.	TRBJ2-1	TGCAGCGTTGTATCCTTACGAGCCTACAATGAGCAGTTCTTC	CSVVSLRAYNEQFF